The present T cell receptor beta chain was sequenced within a study of Graves' ophthalmopathy and Graves' hyperthyroidism. Overall study results and limits: Clonotypes were expanded in thyroid at above 0.001 frequency, and most also appeared in blood.

Concerning this clonotype itself: Antigen: not known.

Transcripts of RNA were the source for amplifying TCR beta CDR3 regions. After a first-round RT-PCR with HTBI primers, a second-round multiplex PCR was run. TCRdb re-derived calls from the multiplex PCR reads in MiXCR, one entry per CDR3 protein. The sample records 650,000 to 900,000 distinct CDR3 sequences, 40% being singletons. Ophthalmopathy-affected donors exhibited moderate-to-severe activity, CAS ≥3, NOSPECS ≥4, and duration under 3 months. The CDR3 has 16 residues. Germline CDR1 SNHLY, CDR2 FYNNEI. Deletions cut 10 bases from V and 1 base from J, with 23 bases between. The rearrangement uses TRBV2 and TRBJ2-7, with D perhaps assigned TRBD1 or TRBD2 (7 bases each). The sample was peripheral blood. The TCR was taken from an adult man with Graves' ophthalmopathy. In nucleotides, the CDR3 is TGTGCCACCCGAAAGGGGGGAGGGACAGCTTCCTACGAGCAGTACTTC. This gives the protein CATRKGGGTASYEQYF.